The T cell receptor (beta chain) described here comes from a study of identical twins. General study results and limits: Beta clonotypes that were abundant in cord blood contained fewer insertions, a pattern absent from memory repertoires. Twins showed weaker excess sharing in their beta out-of-frame sequences. There is a chance that invariant MAIT and iNKT cells partially muddied zero-insertion analyses.

The cDNA had a unique molecular identifier and a template-switch universal primer site. One entry per CDR3 protein, called by TCRdb with MiXCR from the 5' RACE reads. The data show approximately 530,000 distinct CDR3 sequences, about a fifth seen once. This clonotype was seen more than once but under ten times. Its target is unknown. The CDR3 length is 16 residues. The V gene end was trimmed by 4 bases and the J gene end by 7 bases; junction bases not matched to a gene: 13. The germline CDR1 and CDR2 sequences are SGHRS and YFSETQ. This sample also belongs to another study, concerning yellow fever vaccine responses in identical twins.

Input material: CD4+ T cells sorted from blood. The chain links TRBV5-1 to TRBJ2-1; 8 nucleotides align to TRBD2. The receptor's source is a woman in her late teens or twenties in good health. The CDR3, as DNA: TGCGCCAGCAGCCCAACCACGGGAGGGCCTTGGAATGAGCAGTTCTTC. Protein: CASSPTTGGPWNEQFF.